This passage covers 9 T cell receptor beta chains from one sample sequenced in a study of cytomegalovirus exposure and HLA in healthy donors. 13 Jbeta primers and 60 Vbeta primers were used for the PCR. The data were produced by immunoSEQ multiplex PCR, yet TCRdb's version contains in-frame clones alone and is incomplete. The sample holds 150,000 to 200,000 clones; less than 90% are singletons and the top ten take about 4%. Sequencing used PBMCs. Receptors were obtained from a man aged 45-60 years in good health and CMV-seropositive.

A few counts support this clone. The rearrangement links TRBV5-4 to TRBJ2-1, with D unresolved. This CDR3 spans 11 amino acids. V was pared by 0 bases and J by 10 bases, with 5 bases between. Germline-derived CDR1 and CDR2 are SGHNT and YYREEE (reference sequence). The chain's CDR3 is CASSLDREQFF. As DNA, the CDR3 is TGTGCCAGCAGCTTGGACAGAGAGCAGTTCTTC. Together with reference TRBV5-4 and TRBJ2-1, the CDR3 gives the full variable domain: ETGVTQSPTHLIKTRGQQVTLRCSSQSGHNTVSWYQQALGQGPQFIFQYYREEENGRGNFPPRFSGLQFPNYSSELNVNALELDDSALYLCASSLDREQFFGPGTRLTVL.

In this sample, this clone turned up once. V and J are TRBV27 and TRBJ2-5; 7 bases agree with TRBD1. Germline V gene sequence: CDR1 MNHEY, CDR2 SMNVEV (reference sequence). After removal of 3 bases from V and 5 bases from J, the junction contained 3 bases not matched to a gene. The CDR3 length is 13 residues. CDR3 sequence: CASSLTGWETQYF. CDR3 bases: TGTGCCAGCAGTTTGACAGGGTGGGAGACCCAGTACTTC.

V usage is TRBV10-3 and J usage is TRBJ1-5; no clear D. Trimming removed 4 bases from V and 5 bases from J, with 9 bases in between. CDR3 length: 13 residues. Germline V gives CDR1 ENHRY, CDR2 SYGVKD. CDR3 sequence: CAISVGVDQPQHF. CDR3 DNA: TGTGCCATCAGTGTAGGAGTCGATCAGCCCCAGCATTTT.

The chain has TRBV28 and TRBJ1-5, with a weak D call TRBD1 (5 bases). CDR3 length: 13 residues. CDR1 MDHEN and CDR2 SYDVKM come from the germline V gene. The ends were cut back, 6 bases at V and 4 bases at J, with 10 bases in the middle. CDR3 loop: CASSQRGNQPQHF. CDR3 bases: TGTGCCAGCAGCCAACGGGGGAATCAGCCCCAGCATTTT.

The V and J genes are TRBV28 and TRBJ2-7, with a possible D match to TRBD2 (6 bases). Germline V gene data show CDR1 as MDHEN and CDR2 as SYDVKM. V lost 10 bases, J lost 6 bases, and 13 bases lay in between. The CDR3 runs to 11 residues. In nucleotides, the CDR3 is TGTGCCACCCTTACTAGCTCCGAGCAGTACTTC. It yields the protein CATLTSSEQYF.

This clone was seen once. This chain joins TRBV4-2 and TRBJ2-2; TRBD2 matches at 12 bases. J lost 4 bases, V lost 3 bases, and 12 bases had no gene match. Germline CDR1 is LGHNA and CDR2 is YNFKEQ. The CDR3 extends over 19 amino acids. The CDR3 is CASSQEGRLGLAGTGELFF. The DNA of the CDR3 is TGTGCCAGCAGCCAGGAAGGAAGACTGGGACTAGCGGGCACCGGGGAGCTGTTTTTT.

The V call is TRBV5-4, the J call TRBJ2-7; D unresolved. Germline V gene lookup returns CDR1 SGHNT and CDR2 YYREEE (reference sequence). The CDR3 length is 11 residues. V dropped 3 bases and J dropped 2 bases, with 3 bases sitting between them. The CDR3 protein is CASSSAYEQYF. The CDR3 DNA reads TGTGCCAGCAGCTCCGCCTACGAGCAGTACTTC.

This sequence joins TRBV5-6 and TRBJ2-3; TRBD2 agrees at 8 bases. The CDR3 spans 15 residues. J was trimmed by 14 bases and V by 2 bases; bases with no gene match: 16. Looked up from germline, CDR1 is SGHDT and CDR2 is YYEEEE. In DNA, the CDR3 is TGTGCCAGCAGCTTCTTCTTCGCGGGGGGCGAGGCGCGGTATTTT. Translation: CASSFFFAGGEARYF.

The chain combines TRBV14 with TRBJ1-2; D gene unclear. V dropped 2 bases and J dropped 7 bases, with 14 bases sitting between them. Germline CDR1 and CDR2: SGHDN and FVKESK. The CDR3 runs 14 residues. CDR3 sequence reads: CASSQSGAVGGYTF. In DNA, the CDR3 is TGTGCCAGCAGCCAAAGCGGAGCAGTTGGTGGCTACACCTTC.